This T cell receptor (beta chain) was captured in a study of cytomegalovirus exposure and HLA in healthy donors. There are 14 residues in the CDR3. Germline V gene lookup returns CDR1 LGHNA and CDR2 YNFKEQ. V was pared by 1 base and J by 3 bases, with 9 bases between. This clone has just one count. Its antigen is unknown. Amplification used 60 Vbeta primers and 13 Jbeta primers. Assay used: immunoSEQ multiplex PCR; TCRdb lists only in-frame clones, some missing. The sample lists some 62,000 clones; more than 70% were seen once. Overall study findings and caveats: A missense DCLRE1C variant was associated with V- and J-gene trimming of TCR beta chains in a later analysis, and an independent cohort replicated the association. Several of the most significant clusters appeared, in a later analysis, to be linked to common viral pathogens. Among TCR beta chains, those listed as cytomegalovirus-associated numbered about 160. Accurate prediction of most subjects' HLA-A and HLA-B alleles from TCR beta sequences was reported.

The sample consisted of PBMCs. This TCR came from a man between 18 and 29 years old in good health and CMV-seronegative. The gene calls are TRBV4-2 and TRBJ1-1; possibly TRBD1 for D (6 bases). The CDR3 spells CASSQAHRDTEAFF. The CDR3, as DNA: TGTGCCAGCAGCCAAGCCCACAGGGACACTGAAGCTTTCTTT.